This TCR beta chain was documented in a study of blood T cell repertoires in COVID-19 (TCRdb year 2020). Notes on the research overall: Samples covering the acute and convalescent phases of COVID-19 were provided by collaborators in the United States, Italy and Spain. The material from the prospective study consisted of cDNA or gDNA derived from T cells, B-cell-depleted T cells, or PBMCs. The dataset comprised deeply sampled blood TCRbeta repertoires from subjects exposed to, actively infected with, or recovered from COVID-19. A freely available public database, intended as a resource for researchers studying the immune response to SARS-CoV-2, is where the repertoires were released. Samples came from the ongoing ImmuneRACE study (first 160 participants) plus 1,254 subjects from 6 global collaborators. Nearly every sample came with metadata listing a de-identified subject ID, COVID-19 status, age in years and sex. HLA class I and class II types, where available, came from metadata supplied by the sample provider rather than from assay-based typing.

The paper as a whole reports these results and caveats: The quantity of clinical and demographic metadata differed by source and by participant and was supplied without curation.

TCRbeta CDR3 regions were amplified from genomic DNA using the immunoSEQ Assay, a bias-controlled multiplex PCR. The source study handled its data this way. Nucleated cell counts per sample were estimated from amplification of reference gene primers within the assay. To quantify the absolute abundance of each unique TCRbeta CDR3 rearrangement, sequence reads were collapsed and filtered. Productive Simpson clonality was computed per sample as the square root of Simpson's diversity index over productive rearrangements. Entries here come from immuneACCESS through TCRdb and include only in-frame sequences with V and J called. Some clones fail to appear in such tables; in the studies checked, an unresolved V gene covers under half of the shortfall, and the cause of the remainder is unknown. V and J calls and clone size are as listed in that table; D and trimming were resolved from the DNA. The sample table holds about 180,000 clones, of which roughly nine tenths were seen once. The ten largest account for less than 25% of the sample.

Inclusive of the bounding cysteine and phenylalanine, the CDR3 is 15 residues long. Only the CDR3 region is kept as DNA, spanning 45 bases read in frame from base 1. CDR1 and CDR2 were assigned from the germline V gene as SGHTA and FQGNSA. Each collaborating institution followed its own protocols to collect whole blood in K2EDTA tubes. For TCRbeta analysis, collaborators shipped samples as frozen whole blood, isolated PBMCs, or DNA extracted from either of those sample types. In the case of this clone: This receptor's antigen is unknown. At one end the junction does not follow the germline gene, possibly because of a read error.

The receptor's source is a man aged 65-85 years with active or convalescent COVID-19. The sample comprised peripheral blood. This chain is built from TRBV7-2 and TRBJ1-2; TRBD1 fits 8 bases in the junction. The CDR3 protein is CASNLIAAGGGGYTF. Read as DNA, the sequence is TGTGCCAGCAACTTAATTGCGGCAGGGGGCGGGGGCTACACCTTC.